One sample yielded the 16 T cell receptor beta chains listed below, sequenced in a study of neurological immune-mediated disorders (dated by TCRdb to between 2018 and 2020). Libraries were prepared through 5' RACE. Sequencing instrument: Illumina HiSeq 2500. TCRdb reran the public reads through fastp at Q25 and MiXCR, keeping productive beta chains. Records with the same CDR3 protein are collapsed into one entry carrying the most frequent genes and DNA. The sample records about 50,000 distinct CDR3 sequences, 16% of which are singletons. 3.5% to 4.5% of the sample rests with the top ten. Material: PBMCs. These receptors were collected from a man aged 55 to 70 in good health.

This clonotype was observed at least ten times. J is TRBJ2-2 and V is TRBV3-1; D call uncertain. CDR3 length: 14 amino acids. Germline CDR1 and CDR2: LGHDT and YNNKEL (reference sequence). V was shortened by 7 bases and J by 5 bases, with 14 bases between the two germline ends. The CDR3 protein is CASTVAMRTGELFF. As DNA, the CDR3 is TGTGCCAGCACGGTCGCGATGAGGACCGGGGAGCTGTTTTTT.

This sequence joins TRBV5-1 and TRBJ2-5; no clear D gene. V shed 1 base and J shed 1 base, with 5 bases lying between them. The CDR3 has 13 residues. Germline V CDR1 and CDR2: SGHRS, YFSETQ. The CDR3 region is CASSLTVQETQYF. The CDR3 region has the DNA TGCGCCAGCAGCTTGACTGTCCAAGAGACCCAGTACTTC.

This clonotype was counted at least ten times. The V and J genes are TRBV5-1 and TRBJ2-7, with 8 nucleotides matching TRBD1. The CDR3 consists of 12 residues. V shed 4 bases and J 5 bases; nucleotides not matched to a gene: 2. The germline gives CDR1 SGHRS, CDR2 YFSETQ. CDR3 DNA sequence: TGCGCCAGCAGCGTGGACAGGGACGAGCAGTACTTC. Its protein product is CASSVDRDEQYF. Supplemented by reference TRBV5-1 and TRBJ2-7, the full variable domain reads KAGVTQTPRYLIKTRGQQVTLSCSPISGHRSVSWYQQTPGQGLQFLFEYFSETQRNKGNFPGRFSGRQFSNSRSEMNVSTLELGDSALYLCASSVDRDEQYFGPGTRLTVT.

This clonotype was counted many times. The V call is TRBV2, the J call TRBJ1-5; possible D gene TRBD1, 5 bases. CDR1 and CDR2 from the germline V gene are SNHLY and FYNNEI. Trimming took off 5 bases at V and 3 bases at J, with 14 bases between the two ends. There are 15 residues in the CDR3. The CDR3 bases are TGTGCCAGCAGTTATAAGAGGGACTCCAATCAGCCCCAGCATTTT. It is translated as CASSYKRDSNQPQHF.

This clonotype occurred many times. This CDR3 reads CASSTGLEWHHEQFF. The CDR3 bases are TGTGCCAGCAGCACCGGACTAGAGTGGCATCATGAGCAGTTCTTC. The chain couples TRBV5-6 to TRBJ2-1; 7 bases agree with TRBD2. Trimming cost V 4 bases and J 8 bases; bases outside gene matches: 12. The V gene's germline CDR1 is SGHDT and CDR2 YYEEEE. The CDR3 extends over 15 amino acids.

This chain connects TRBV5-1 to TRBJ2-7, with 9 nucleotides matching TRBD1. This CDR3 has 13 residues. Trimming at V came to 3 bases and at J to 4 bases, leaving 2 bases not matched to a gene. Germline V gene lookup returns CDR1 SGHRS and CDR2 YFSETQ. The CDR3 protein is CASSSGTGYEQYF. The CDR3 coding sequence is TGCGCCAGCAGCTCAGGGACAGGGTACGAGCAGTACTTC. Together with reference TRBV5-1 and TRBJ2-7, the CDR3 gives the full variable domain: KAGVTQTPRYLIKTRGQQVTLSCSPISGHRSVSWYQQTPGQGLQFLFEYFSETQRNKGNFPGRFSGRQFSNSRSEMNVSTLELGDSALYLCASSSGTGYEQYFGPGTRLTVT.

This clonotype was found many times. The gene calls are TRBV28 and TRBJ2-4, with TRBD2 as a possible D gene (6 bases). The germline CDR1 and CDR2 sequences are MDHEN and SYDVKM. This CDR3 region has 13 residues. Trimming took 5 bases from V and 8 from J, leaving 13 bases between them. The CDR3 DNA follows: TGTGCCAGCAGTCCAGCTAGCGAGGACATTCAGTACTTC. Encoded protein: CASSPASEDIQYF.

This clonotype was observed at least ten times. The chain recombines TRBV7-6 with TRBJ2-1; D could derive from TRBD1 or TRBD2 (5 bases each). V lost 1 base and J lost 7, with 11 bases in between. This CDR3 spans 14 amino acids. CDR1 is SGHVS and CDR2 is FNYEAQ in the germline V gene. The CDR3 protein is CASSLGAGRNEQFF. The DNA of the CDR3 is TGTGCCAGCAGCTTAGGAGCAGGGAGAAATGAGCAGTTCTTC.

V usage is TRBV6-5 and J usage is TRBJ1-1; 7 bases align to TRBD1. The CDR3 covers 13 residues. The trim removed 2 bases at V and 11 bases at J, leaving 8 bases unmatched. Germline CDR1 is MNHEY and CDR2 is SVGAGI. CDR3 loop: CASSYEQGVLAFF. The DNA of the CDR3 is TGTGCCAGCAGTTACGAGCAGGGGGTTTTGGCTTTCTTT.

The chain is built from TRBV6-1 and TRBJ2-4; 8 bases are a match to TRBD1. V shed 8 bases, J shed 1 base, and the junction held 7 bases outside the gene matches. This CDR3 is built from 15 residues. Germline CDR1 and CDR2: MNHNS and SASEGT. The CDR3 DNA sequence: TGTGCCAGCGGCGGACAGGGCAGCGCCAAAAACATTCAGTACTTC. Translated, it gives CASGGQGSAKNIQYF.

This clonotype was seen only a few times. In nucleotides, the CDR3 is TGTGCCAGCAGCTTAGATCGAGTAGCTACCTACGAGCAGTACTTC. The encoded protein is CASSLDRVATYEQYF. V is TRBV11-2 and J is TRBJ2-7; D gene ambiguous. The CDR3 contains 15 residues. V was clipped by 0 bases and J by 2 bases, with 11 bases between them. Germline CDR1 reads SGHAT; CDR2 reads FQNNGV.

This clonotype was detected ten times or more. The CDR3 coding sequence is TGCAGCCTCAGTAGCTCCTACAATGAGCAGTTCTTC. Its protein product is CSLSSSYNEQFF. The chain links TRBV29-1 to TRBJ2-1; no firm D call. V was clipped by 8 bases and J by 0 bases, with 8 bases between them. Germline V gene data show CDR1 as SQVTM and CDR2 as ANQGSEA. This CDR3 has 12 amino acids.

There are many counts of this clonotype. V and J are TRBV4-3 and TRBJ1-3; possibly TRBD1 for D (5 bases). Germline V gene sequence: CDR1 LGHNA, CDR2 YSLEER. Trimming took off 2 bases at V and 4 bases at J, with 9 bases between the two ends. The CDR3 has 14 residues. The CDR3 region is CASSQIGTGNTIYF. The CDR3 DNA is TGCGCCAGCAGCCAAATTGGGACGGGAAACACCATATATTTT.

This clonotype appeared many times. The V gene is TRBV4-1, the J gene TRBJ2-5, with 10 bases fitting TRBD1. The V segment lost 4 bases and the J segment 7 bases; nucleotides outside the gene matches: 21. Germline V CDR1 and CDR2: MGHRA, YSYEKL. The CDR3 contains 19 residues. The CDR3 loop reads CASSPLPLGQGPLRGTQYF. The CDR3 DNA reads TGCGCCAGCAGCCCCCTACCTTTGGGACAGGGGCCTCTCCGGGGGACCCAGTACTTC.

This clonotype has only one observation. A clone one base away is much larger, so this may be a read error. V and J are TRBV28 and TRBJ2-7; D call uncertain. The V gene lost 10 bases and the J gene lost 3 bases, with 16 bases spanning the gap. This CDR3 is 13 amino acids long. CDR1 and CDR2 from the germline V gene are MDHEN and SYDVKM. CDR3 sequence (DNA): TGTGCCAACACCCCCTACTTAAGCTACGAGCAGTACTTC. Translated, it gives CANTPYLSYEQYF.

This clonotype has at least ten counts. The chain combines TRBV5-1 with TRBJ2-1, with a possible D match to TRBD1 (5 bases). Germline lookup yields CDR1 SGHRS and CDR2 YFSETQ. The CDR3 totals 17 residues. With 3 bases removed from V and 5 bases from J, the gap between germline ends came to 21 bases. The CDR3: CASSSKQATLLHNEQFF. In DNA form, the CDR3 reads TGCGCCAGCAGCTCTAAACAGGCTACCTTATTACACAATGAGCAGTTCTTC.